This entry features one T cell receptor beta chain sequence. Its target is unknown. The data are from a study of PD-1 blockade in classical Hodgkin lymphoma. Study context: The nivolumab dose that patients received was 3 mg/kg, given intravenously every 2 weeks. Findings and caveats of the study: A significant rise in TCR diversity was seen by C4D1 for CD4+ cells but not for CD8+ cells. Complete responders had baseline diversity similar to newly diagnosed patients. According to reports, newly diagnosed patients had lower baseline TCR diversity than healthy donors, and relapsed/refractory patients had lower baseline TCR diversity still.

Every patient had relapsed following autologous stem cell transplantation, and cohorts differed in brentuximab vedotin exposure. TCRdb's table, derived via immunoSEQ multiplex PCR, lists solely in-frame clones and lacks some. The sample includes some 40,000 clones, 60% to 80% of them seen just once. The CDR3 is made up of 15 amino acids. Germline CDR1 is MNHEY and CDR2 is SVGAGI. Trimming cost V 7 bases and J 0 bases; bases outside gene matches: 9. This chain connects TRBV6-5 to TRBJ2-7; TRBD1 matches 7 bases. The sequence was collected from a human donor with classical Hodgkin lymphoma. The source was peripheral blood mononuclear cells (PBMCs), collected before the second cycle of nivolumab. Here the CDR3 reads CASTSRQGGSYEQYF. The CDR3, as DNA: TGTGCCAGCACCTCGCGACAGGGTGGCTCCTACGAGCAGTACTTC.